Below are 14 T cell receptor beta chains sequenced from a single sample in a study of somatic mutations in cytotoxic T cells in rheumatoid arthritis. The assay was immunoSEQ multiplex PCR, and TCRdb's table has in-frame clones only and misses some. The sample lists 11,000 or so clones, more than 65% occurring once. Sequencing used CD8+ T cells sorted from blood. These receptor sequences come from a man aged 55 to 70 in good health.

The J gene is TRBJ2-7, the V gene TRBV27, with D unclear. CDR1 is MNHEY, CDR2 SMNVEV, per germline (reference sequence). This CDR3 has 14 residues. Trimming removed 3 bases at V and 0 bases at J, with 9 bases between. CDR3 sequence (DNA): TGTGCCAGCAGTTTGTGGTCGAGCTCCTACGAGCAGTACTTC. The encoded protein is CASSLWSSSYEQYF.

In this sample, this clone turned up a few times. The V gene is TRBV28, the J gene TRBJ1-6, with D possibly being TRBD1 (6 bases). V lost 8 bases and J 10 bases, leaving 15 bases between the germline ends. Germline CDR1 reads MDHEN; CDR2 reads SYDVKM. The CDR3 consists of 13 residues. The CDR3 DNA reads TGTGCCAGCTCCTCCGGACAGCCCTCACCCCTCCACTTT. Translating gives CASSSGQPSPLHF.

The rearrangement links TRBV19 to TRBJ2-2; a weak D match, TRBD1 (5 bases). Looked up from germline, CDR1 is LNHDA and CDR2 is SQIVND (reference sequence). V was pared by 3 bases and J by 4 bases, with 12 bases between. The CDR3 contains 15 residues. The CDR3: CASSIAGPGTGELFF. CDR3 bases: TGTGCCAGTAGTATCGCAGGGCCGGGCACCGGGGAGCTGTTTTTT.

The chain has TRBV28 and TRBJ2-7; TRBD1 aligns across 9 bases. CDR1 MDHEN and CDR2 SYDVKM come from the germline V gene. The CDR3 covers 15 residues. V trimming: 7 bases; J trimming: 4 bases; junction bases outside the gene matches: 11. The CDR3 reads CASNLDRGPVYEQYF. The CDR3 DNA sequence: TGTGCCAGCAACCTGGACAGGGGACCCGTTTACGAGCAGTACTTC.

The gene calls are TRBV15 and TRBJ2-7; 9 bases map to TRBD1. This CDR3 has 15 residues. Germline V gives CDR1 LNHNV, CDR2 YYDKDF (reference sequence). Trimming removed 3 bases from V and 0 bases from J; junction bases left unmatched: 3. CDR3 in DNA: TGTGCCACCAGCAGGGACAGGGGAAGCTCCTACGAGCAGTACTTC. This codes for CATSRDRGSSYEQYF.

A word on this clone: This same CDR3 is encoded by further DNA sequences in the sample. V is TRBV4-3 and J is TRBJ2-3; TRBD2 matches at 8 bases. This CDR3 comprises 14 residues. The J segment lost 6 bases and the V segment lost 1 base, leaving 3 bases of the junction unmatched. Germline CDR1 is LGHNA and CDR2 is YSLEER. The CDR3 loop reads CASSQVGGADTQYF. CDR3 DNA: TGCGCCAGCAGCCAAGTCGGGGGGGCCGATACGCAGTATTTT.

The gene calls are TRBV29-1 and TRBJ2-1; 13 bases agree with TRBD2. Losses at the gene ends were 3 bases for V and 6 bases for J; bases not matched to a gene: 5. The germline CDR1 and CDR2 sequences are SQVTM and ANQGSEA. The CDR3 sequence is 15 residues long. The CDR3 bases are TGCAGCGTTGATACCGGGACTAGCGGGATCAATGAGCAGTTCTTC. This encodes CSVDTGTSGINEQFF.

The chain joins TRBV19 to TRBJ2-3, with D perhaps TRBD1 or TRBD2 (5 bases each). With 4 bases removed from V and 14 bases from J, the gap between germline ends came to 19 bases. Looked up from germline, CDR1 is LNHDA and CDR2 is SQIVND (reference sequence). The CDR3 has 13 residues. Written as DNA, the CDR3 is TGTGCCAGTAGTAGGGCAACCGGGACCGAGACGTATTTT. Its protein is CASSRATGTETYF.

The chain recombines TRBV6-6 with TRBJ2-7, with TRBD1 identical over 8 bases. Trimming cost V 6 bases and J 2 bases; bases outside gene matches: 9. Germline V CDR1 and CDR2: MNHNY, SVGAGI (reference sequence). This CDR3 has 15 amino acids. The CDR3 nucleotides are TGTGCCAGCAGCCCAGGGACAGGATCTACCTACGAGCAGTACTTC. Protein product: CASSPGTGSTYEQYF.

The rearrangement joins TRBV6-5 to TRBJ2-5, with D possibly matching TRBD2 (6 bases). CDR1 MNHEY and CDR2 SVGAGI come from the germline V gene. V gave up 2 bases and J gave up 5 bases, with 15 bases separating them. The CDR3 is 15 residues long. DNA for the CDR3: TGTGCCAGCAGTTACCACCTCCGCGGGACGGAGACCCAGTACTTC. Translation gives CASSYHLRGTETQYF.

The chain uses TRBV4-2 and TRBJ2-5; D possibly matches TRBD1 or TRBD2 (5 bases each). The DNA end is a closer match to TRBJ2-7, so the J assignment may be wrong. Germline V lookup: CDR1 LGHNA, CDR2 YNFKEQ. This CDR3 spans 16 amino acids. The DNA of the CDR3 is TGTGCCAGCAGCCAAGAAGCTTCGGGGCCCGCCTACGAGCAGTACTTC. It is translated as CASSQEASGPAYEQYF.

The chain carries TRBV6-6 and TRBJ2-7; 7 bases are shared with TRBD2. Germline CDR1 and CDR2: MNHNY and SVGAGI (reference sequence). This CDR3 comprises 13 residues. V lost 5 bases, J lost 4 bases, and 5 bases stayed unmatched. CDR3 bases: TGTGCCAGCAGTGTTGGGGGGGAGTACGAGCAGTACTTC. Encoded protein: CASSVGGEYEQYF.

The rearrangement links TRBV6-6 to TRBJ1-2, with D perhaps TRBD1 (5 bases). The CDR3 is made up of 16 amino acids. V was trimmed by 2 bases and J by 3 bases, leaving 16 bases between them. Per germline, CDR1 MNHNY and CDR2 SVGAGI (reference sequence). CDR3 loop: CASSYRPTATYYGYTF. CDR3 DNA sequence: TGTGCCAGCAGTTACCGCCCGACAGCCACCTACTATGGCTACACCTTC.

J is TRBJ2-1 and V is TRBV7-9; TRBD1 matches at 8 bases. Germline V gives CDR1 SEHNR, CDR2 FQNEAQ (reference sequence). CDR3 length: 15 residues. The ends lost 4 bases at V and 7 bases at J; junction bases unmatched: 9. The CDR3 is CASSSPQGAGNEQFF. DNA for the CDR3: TGTGCCAGCAGCTCCCCCCAGGGGGCGGGGAATGAGCAGTTCTTC.